Listed here is a single T cell receptor beta chain. V lost 5 bases to trimming and J lost 5 bases; unmatched junction nucleotides: 13. Germline V gene sequence: CDR1 SEHNR, CDR2 FQNEAQ (reference sequence). The CDR3 runs 16 residues. Naivety among CD8 cells was defined by CD45RO negativity and positive CCR7 selection, thereby excluding terminally differentiated effector memory CD45RA+ cells. All participating donors were Caucasian adults from Nashville, Tennessee. This sample is part of a study of shared clonotypes between healthy human individuals. Here immunoSEQ multiplex PCR was the method, and the copy in TCRdb shows in-frame clones only, minus some. The profile covers about 2.1 million clones, with approximately 92% appearing a single time and about 1.6% taken by the ten largest.

The sequence came from a man aged 18 to 35 in good health. Some clones in this sample may be carry-over from other donors' samples. This chain joins TRBV7-9 and TRBJ1-1; 8 positions match TRBD1. The specimen sequenced was naive CD8+ T cells from PBMCs. In DNA, the CDR3 is TGTGCCAGCAGCCGTGTCGGGACAGGTGGGGGGACTGAAGCTTTCTTT. As protein: CASSRVGTGGGTEAFF.